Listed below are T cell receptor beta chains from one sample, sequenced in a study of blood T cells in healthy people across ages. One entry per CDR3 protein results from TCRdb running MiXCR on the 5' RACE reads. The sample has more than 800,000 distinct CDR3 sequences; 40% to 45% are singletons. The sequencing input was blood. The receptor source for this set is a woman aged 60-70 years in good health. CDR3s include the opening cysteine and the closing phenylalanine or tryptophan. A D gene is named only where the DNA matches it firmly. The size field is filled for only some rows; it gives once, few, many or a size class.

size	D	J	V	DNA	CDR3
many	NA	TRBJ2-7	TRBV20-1	TGCAGTGCTAGAGAGGACGGCCACTCCTACGAGCAGTACTTC	CSAREDGHSYEQYF
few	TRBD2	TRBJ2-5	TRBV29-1	TGCAGCGGTGGGACTAGCGGGACAGAGACCCAGTACTTC	CSGGTSGTETQYF
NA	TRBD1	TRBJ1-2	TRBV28	TGTACCAGCAGCGATGACAGGGCCCTCTATGGCTACACCTTC	CTSSDDRALYGYTF
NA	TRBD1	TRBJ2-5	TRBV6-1	TGTGCCAGCAGTGAAGCAGACAGGGTGGGGGAGACCCAGTACTTC	CASSEADRVGETQYF
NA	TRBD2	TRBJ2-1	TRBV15	TGTGCCACCAGCAGAGCTAGCGGGAGCTGGGATGAGCAGTTCTTC	CATSRASGSWDEQFF
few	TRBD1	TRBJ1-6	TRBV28	TGTGCCAGCACCCAGGACAGGAGCTCCTATAATTCACCCCTCCACTTT	CASTQDRSSYNSPLHF
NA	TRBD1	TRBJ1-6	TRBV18	TGTGCCAGCTCACCACGGGACAGGGTGACGAATTCACCCCTCCACTTT	CASSPRDRVTNSPLHF
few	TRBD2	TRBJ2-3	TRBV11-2	TGTGCCAGCAGCTCTAGCGGGAGGAAGGGAGATACGCAGTATTTT	CASSSSGRKGDTQYF
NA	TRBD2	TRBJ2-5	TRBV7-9	TGTGCCAGCAGCTTAGGGCGACTAGCGGGAGGGCCAGAGACCCAGTACTTC	CASSLGRLAGGPETQYF
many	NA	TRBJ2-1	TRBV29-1	TGCAGCGTTGAAGGACAGCTCTACAATGAGCAGTTCTTC	CSVEGQLYNEQFF
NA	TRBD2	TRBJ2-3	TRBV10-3	TGTGCCATCAGTGAGGGGACTAGCGTTAGCACAGATACGCAGTATTTT	CAISEGTSVSTDTQYF
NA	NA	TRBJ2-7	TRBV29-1	TGCAGCGTTGCCGGGATTTACACAGCAAAACACAACTCCTACGAGCAGTACTTC	CSVAGIYTAKHNSYEQYF
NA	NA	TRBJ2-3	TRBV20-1	TGCAGTGTGGGGGTTGGCGGTCCACGCGCAGATACGCAGTATTTT	CSVGVGGPRADTQYF
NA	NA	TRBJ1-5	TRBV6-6	TGTGCCAGCAGCTCGGGGGGGACTGGCAATCAGCCCCAGCATTTT	CASSSGGTGNQPQHF
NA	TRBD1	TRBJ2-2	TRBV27	TGTGCCAGCAGTTTCGGGACAGGGACAACCGGGGAGCTGTTTTTT	CASSFGTGTTGELFF
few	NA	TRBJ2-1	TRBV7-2	TGTGCCAGCAGCGTAGGCTACGCAGGTGAGCAGTTCTTC	CASSVGYAGEQFF
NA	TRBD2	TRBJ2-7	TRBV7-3	TGTGCCAGCAGATTAACCGGGACTAGCGGCTACGAGCAGTACTTC	CASRLTGTSGYEQYF
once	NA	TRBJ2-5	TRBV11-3	TGTGCCAGCAGCTTAGGTAGCGACCAGCAGTACTTC	CASSLGSDQQYF
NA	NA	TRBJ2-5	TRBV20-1	TGCAGTGCTGGCAAGTGGGAGGTGGCGGGCGGGATGGAAGAGACCCAGTACTTC	CSAGKWEVAGGMEETQYF
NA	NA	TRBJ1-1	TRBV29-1	TGCAGCGTTGAATGGCAGAACACTGAAGCTTTCTTT	CSVEWQNTEAFF
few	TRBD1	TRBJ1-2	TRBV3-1	TGTGCCAGCAGACCCGTCGGGACAGGGGGTTTTAACTATGGCTACACCTTC	CASRPVGTGGFNYGYTF
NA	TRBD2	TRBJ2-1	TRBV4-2	TGTGCCAGCAGCCAAGCCGCGGGGACTAGATACAATGAGCAGTTCTTC	CASSQAAGTRYNEQFF
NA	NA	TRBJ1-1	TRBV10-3	TGTGCCATCAGTGGCTCAGTCACTGAAGCTTTCTTT	CAISGSVTEAFF
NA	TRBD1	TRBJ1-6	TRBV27	TGTGCCAGCAAACCGACAGGGAATAATTCACCCCTCCACTTT	CASKPTGNNSPLHF
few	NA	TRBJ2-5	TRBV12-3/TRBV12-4	TGTGCCAGCAGTTTAACCCGTAACCAAGAGACCCAGTACTTC	CASSLTRNQETQYF
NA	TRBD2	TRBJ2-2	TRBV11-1	TGTGCCAGCAGCTTAAGACTAGCGGGTCGTACCGGGGAGCTGTTTTTT	CASSLRLAGRTGELFF
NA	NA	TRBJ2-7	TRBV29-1	TGCAGCGTTGGCAGGGGACGGGGCTACGAGCAGTACTTC	CSVGRGRGYEQYF
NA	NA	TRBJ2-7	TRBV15	TGTGCCACCAGCAGACGGAGCTCCTACGAGCAGTACTTC	CATSRRSSYEQYF
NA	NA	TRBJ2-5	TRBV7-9	TGTGCCAGCAGCTTCGCTACAGGGATTGGAGGGACCCAGTACTTC	CASSFATGIGGTQYF
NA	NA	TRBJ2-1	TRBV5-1	TGCGCCAGCAGCTCGGCAACAGGGACCCGTGGCATTCAGTTCTTC	CASSSATGTRGIQFF
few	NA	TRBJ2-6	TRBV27	TGTGCCAGCAGTTTGGACAGGCTAGCGGCTGGGGCCAACGTCCTGACTTTC	CASSLDRLAAGANVLTF
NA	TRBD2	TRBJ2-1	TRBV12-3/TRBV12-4	TGTGCCAGCAGCTCTAGCGGGAACAATGAGCAGTTTTTC	CASSSSGNNEQFF
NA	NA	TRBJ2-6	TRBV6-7	TGTGCCAGCAGTTACTCGTCGGCTTACGCGGCCAACGTCCTGACTTTC	CASSYSSAYAANVLTF
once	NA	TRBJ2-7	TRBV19	TGTGCCAGTAGTACGGGCAGGGGTTCCTACGAGCAGTACTTC	CASSTGRGSYEQYF
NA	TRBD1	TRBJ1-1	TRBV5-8	TGTGCCAGCAGCCCGAGGGGACAGATTAACACTGAAGCTTTCTTT	CASSPRGQINTEAFF
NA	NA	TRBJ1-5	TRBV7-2	TGTGCCAGCAGCTTAAGTTCTGCGAGCAATCAGCCCCAGCATTTT	CASSLSSASNQPQHF